This T cell receptor (beta chain) derives from a study of T-cell reconstitution after alpha-beta-depleted transplantation in children. Molecular barcoding with unique molecular identifiers was used for the TCRbeta library. TCRdb reanalysed the PCR reads using MiXCR and keeps one entry per CDR3 protein. The data hold about 360,000 distinct CDR3 sequences, with about an eighth observed a single time. Germline CDR1 reads ENHRY; CDR2 reads SYGVKD. The V gene lost 6 bases and the J gene lost 0 bases, with 12 bases spanning the gap. This CDR3 has 15 amino acids. This specimen was PBMCs, taken from the stem cell graft. This receptor was obtained from a human donor who donated a stem cell graft to a child with Fanconi anemia. V and J are TRBV10-3 and TRBJ2-1; a possible D gene is TRBD2 (7 bases). The CDR3 DNA follows: TGTGCCATCAGGGAGGGAGGGGGCTCCTACAATGAGCAGTTCTTC. This gives the protein CAIREGGGSYNEQFF.